This TCR beta chain was observed in a study of monozygotic twins with inflammatory bowel disease. Overall study findings and caveats: Possibly because of limited power, concordant and discordant twins showed no difference in repertoire similarity. TCRbeta diversity (inverse Simpson) was lower in IBD patients than in healthy co-twins.

On this clonotype itself: Its antigen is undetermined.

TCR libraries were prepared from approximately 4,000 ng total RNA each. TCRdb processed the 5' RACE reads again and assigns one entry to each CDR3 protein, with no DNA. The specimen's table records 300,000 to 400,000 distinct CDR3 sequences. Germline V lookup: CDR1 SGHDN, CDR2 FVKESK. This CDR3 is 15 amino acids long. The source material was blood. The TCR originated in a human donor with ulcerative colitis or Crohn's disease, or a healthy co-twin of an affected twin (not recorded which). This chain connects TRBV14 to TRBJ2-1; TCRdb's D call of TRBD1 is untestable without DNA. The CDR3 spells CASSPLDRGNNEQFF.